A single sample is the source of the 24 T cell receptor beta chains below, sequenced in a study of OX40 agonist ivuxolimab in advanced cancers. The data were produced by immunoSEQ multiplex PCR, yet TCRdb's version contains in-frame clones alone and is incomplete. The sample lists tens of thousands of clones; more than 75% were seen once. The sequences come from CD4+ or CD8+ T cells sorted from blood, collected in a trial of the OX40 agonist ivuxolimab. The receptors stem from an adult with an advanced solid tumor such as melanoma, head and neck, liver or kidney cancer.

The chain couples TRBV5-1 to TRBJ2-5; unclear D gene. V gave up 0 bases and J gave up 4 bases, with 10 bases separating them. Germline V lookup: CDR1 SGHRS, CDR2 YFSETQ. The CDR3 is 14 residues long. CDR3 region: CASSLGVTRETQYF. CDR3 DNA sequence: TGCGCCAGCAGCTTGGGTGTGACAAGAGAGACCCAGTACTTC.

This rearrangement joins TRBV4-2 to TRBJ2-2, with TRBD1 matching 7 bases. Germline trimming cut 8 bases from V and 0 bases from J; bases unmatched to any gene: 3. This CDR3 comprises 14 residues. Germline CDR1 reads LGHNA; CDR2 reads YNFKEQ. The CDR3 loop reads CASETGANTGELFF. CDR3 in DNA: TGTGCCAGCGAAACAGGGGCGAACACCGGGGAGCTGTTTTTT.

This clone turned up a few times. This CDR3 reads CASSIDRGRPFF. CDR3 DNA sequence: TGTGCCAGTAGTATAGACAGGGGGCGGCCTTTCTTT. J is TRBJ1-1 and V is TRBV19; the match to TRBD1 covers 8 bases. CDR3 size: 12 residues. Germline V gene data show CDR1 as LNHDA and CDR2 as SQIVND (reference sequence). Trimming took 0 bases from V and 12 from J; bases not matched to a gene: 3. Based on the CDR3 plus reference TRBV19 and TRBJ1-1, the full variable domain is DGGITQSPKYLFRKEGQNVTLSCEQNLNHDAMYWYRQDPGQGLRLIYYSQIVNDFQKGDIAEGYSVSREKKESFPLTVTSAQKNPTAFYLCASSIDRGRPFFGQGTRLTVV.

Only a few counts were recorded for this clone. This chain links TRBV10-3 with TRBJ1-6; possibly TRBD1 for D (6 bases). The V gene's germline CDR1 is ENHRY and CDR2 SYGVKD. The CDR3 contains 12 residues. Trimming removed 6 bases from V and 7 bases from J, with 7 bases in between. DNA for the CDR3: TGTGCCATCAGGAGGGGGAATTCACCCCTCCACTTT. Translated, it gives CAIRRGNSPLHF.

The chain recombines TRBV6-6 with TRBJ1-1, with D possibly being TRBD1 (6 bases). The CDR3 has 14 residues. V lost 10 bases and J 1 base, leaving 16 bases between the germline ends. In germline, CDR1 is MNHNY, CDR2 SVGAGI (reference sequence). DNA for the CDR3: TGTGCCACCATGGAACAGGGTGGGAACACTGAAGCTTTCTTT. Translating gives CATMEQGGNTEAFF.

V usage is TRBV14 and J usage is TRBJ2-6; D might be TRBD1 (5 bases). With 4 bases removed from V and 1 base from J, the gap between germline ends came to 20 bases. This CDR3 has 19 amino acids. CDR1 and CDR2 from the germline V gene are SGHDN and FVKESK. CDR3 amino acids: CASSPNPGPSLSGANVLTF. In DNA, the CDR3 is TGTGCCAGCAGCCCCAACCCAGGGCCCTCTCTGTCTGGGGCCAACGTCCTGACTTTC.

In DNA form, the CDR3 reads TGCGCCAGCAGCTTGGCCGTGGGCAGTAGCTACGAGCAGTACTTC. Translation: CASSLAVGSSYEQYF. V and J are TRBV5-1 and TRBJ2-7; D remains ambiguous. In germline, CDR1 is SGHRS, CDR2 YFSETQ. This CDR3 spans 15 amino acids. Trimming stripped 0 bases from V and 3 bases from J, with 13 bases between.

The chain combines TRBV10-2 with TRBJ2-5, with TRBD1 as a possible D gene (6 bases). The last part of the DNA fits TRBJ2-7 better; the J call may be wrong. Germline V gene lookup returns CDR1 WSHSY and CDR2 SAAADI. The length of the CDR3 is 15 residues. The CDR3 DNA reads TGCGCCAGCAATCCCTCTGCAGGGGCCTCCTACGAGCAGTACTTC. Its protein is CASNPSAGASYEQYF.

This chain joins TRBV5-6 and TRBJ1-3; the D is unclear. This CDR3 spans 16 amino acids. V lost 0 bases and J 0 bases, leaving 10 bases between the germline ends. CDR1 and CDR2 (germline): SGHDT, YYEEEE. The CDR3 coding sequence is TGTGCCAGCAGCTTGGTCCCGGGCCTCTCTGGAAACACCATATATTTT. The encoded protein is CASSLVPGLSGNTIYF.

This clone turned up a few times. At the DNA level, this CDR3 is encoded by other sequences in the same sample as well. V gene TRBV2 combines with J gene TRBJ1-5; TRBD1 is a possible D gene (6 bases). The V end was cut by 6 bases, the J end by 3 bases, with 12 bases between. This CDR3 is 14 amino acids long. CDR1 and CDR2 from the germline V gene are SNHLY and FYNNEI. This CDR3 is CASSPDSPNQPQHF. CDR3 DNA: TGTGCCAGCAGCCCGGACAGCCCCAATCAGCCCCAGCATTTT.

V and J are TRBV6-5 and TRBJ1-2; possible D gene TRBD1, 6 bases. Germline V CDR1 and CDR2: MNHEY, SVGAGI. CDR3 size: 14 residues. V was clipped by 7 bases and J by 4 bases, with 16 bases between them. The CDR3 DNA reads TGTGCCAGCACTCTTAGGGGGGGACTCTATGGCTACACCTTC. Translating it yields CASTLRGGLYGYTF.

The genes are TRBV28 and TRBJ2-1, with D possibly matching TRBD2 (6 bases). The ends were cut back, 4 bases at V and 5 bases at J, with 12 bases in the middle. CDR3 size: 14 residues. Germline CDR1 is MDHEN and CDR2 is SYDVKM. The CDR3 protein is CASSSGTLNNEQFF. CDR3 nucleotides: TGTGCCAGCAGTTCGGGGACTCTAAACAATGAGCAGTTCTTC.

The CDR3 nucleotides read TGCGCCAGCAGTTCCCTGGGGCCGGGGACCGGGGAGCTGTTTTTT. It yields the protein CASSSLGPGTGELFF. The V and J genes are TRBV5-1 and TRBJ2-2, with D possibly called TRBD1 or TRBD2 (5 bases each). Germline CDR1 is SGHRS and CDR2 is YFSETQ. V was cut by 5 bases and J by 5 bases, with 16 bases left in between. This CDR3 region has 15 residues. The full variable domain, with the rest looked up from reference TRBV5-1 and TRBJ2-2, is KAGVTQTPRYLIKTRGQQVTLSCSPISGHRSVSWYQQTPGQGLQFLFEYFSETQRNKGNFPGRFSGRQFSNSRSEMNVSTLELGDSALYLCASSSLGPGTGELFFGEGSRLTVL.

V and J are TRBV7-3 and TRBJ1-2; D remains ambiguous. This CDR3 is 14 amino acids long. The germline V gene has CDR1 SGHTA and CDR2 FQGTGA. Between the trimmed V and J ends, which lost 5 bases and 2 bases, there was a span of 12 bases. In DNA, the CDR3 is TGTGCCAGCAGCCTCCTGCCTCTCAACTATGGCTACACCTTC. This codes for CASSLLPLNYGYTF. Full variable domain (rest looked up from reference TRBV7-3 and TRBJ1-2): GAGVSQTPSNKVTEKGKYVELRCDPISGHTALYWYRQSLGQGPEFLIYFQGTGAADDSGLPNDRFFAVRPEGSVSTLKIQRTERGDSAVYLCASSLLPLNYGYTFGSGTRLTVV.

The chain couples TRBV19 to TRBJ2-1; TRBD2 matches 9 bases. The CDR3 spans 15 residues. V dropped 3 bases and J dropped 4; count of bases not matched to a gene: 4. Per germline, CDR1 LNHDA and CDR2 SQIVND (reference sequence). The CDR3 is CASSITAGGYNEQFF. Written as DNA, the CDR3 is TGTGCCAGTAGTATTACAGCGGGAGGTTACAATGAGCAGTTCTTC.

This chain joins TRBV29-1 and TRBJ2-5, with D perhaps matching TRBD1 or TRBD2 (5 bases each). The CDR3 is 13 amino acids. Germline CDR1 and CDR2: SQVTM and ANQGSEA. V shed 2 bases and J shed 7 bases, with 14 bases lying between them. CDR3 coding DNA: TGCAGCGTTGAATCGGGACGGACCAGGACCCAGTACTTC. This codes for CSVESGRTRTQYF. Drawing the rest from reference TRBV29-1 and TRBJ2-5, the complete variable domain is SAVISQKPSRDICQRGTSLTIQCQVDSQVTMMFWYRQQPGQSLTLIATANQGSEATYESGFVIDKFPISRPNLTFSTLTVSNMSPEDSSIYLCSVESGRTRTQYFGPGTRLLVL.

The CDR3 nucleotides read TGTGCCAGCACCCCCAGTGAGCTAGCGGGAGGCTGGACCGGGGAGCTGTTTTTT. Protein product: CASTPSELAGGWTGELFF. The J gene is TRBJ2-2, the V gene TRBV4-2, with 11 bases matching TRBD2. V lost 7 bases to trimming and J lost 5 bases; unmatched junction nucleotides: 15. CDR1 and CDR2 (germline): LGHNA, YNFKEQ. The length of the CDR3 is 18 residues.

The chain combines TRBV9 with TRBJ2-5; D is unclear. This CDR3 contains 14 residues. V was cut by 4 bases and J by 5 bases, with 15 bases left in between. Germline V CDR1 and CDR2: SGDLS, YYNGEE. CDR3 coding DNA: TGTGCCAGCAGCCTCCGGACCCTTGGGGAGACCCAGTACTTC. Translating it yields CASSLRTLGETQYF.

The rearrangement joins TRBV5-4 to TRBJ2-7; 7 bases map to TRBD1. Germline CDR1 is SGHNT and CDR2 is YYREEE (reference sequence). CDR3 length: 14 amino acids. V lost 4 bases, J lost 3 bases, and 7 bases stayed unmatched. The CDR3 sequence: CASSGLQGDYEQYF. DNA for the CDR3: TGTGCCAGCAGCGGTCTTCAGGGGGACTACGAGCAGTACTTC.

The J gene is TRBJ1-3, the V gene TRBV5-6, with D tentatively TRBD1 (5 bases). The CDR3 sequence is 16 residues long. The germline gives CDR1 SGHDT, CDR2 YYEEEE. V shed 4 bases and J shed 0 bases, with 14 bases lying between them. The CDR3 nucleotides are TGTGCCAGCAGCAAAGTGACAGAATCCTCTGGAAACACCATATATTTT. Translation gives CASSKVTESSGNTIYF.

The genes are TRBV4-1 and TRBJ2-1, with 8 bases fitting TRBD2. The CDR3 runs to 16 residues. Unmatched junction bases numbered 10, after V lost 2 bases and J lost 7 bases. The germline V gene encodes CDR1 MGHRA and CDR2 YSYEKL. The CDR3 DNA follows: TGCGCCAGCAGCCAAATTGGACTAGCCGTGGGAAATGAGCAGTTCTTC. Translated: CASSQIGLAVGNEQFF.

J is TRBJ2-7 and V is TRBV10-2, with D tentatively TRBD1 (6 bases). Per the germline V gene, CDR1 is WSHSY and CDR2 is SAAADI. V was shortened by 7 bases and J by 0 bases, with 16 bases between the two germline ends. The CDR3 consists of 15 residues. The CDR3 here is CASNPSAGASYEQYF. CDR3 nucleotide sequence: TGCGCCAGCAATCCCTCTGCAGGGGCCTCCTACGAGCAGTACTTC.

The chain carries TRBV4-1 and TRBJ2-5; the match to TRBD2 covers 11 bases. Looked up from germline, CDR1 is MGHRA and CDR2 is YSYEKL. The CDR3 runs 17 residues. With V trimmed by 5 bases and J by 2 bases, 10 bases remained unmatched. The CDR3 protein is CASSSRGIAGGQETQYF. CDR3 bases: TGCGCCAGCAGCTCCAGAGGTATAGCGGGGGGGCAAGAGACCCAGTACTTC.

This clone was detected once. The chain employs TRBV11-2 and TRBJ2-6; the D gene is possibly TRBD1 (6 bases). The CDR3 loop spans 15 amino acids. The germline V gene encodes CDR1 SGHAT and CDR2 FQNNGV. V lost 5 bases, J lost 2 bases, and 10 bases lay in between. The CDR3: CASSTGNTGANVLTF. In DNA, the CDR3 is TGTGCCAGCAGCACAGGGAACACTGGGGCCAACGTCCTGACTTTC.